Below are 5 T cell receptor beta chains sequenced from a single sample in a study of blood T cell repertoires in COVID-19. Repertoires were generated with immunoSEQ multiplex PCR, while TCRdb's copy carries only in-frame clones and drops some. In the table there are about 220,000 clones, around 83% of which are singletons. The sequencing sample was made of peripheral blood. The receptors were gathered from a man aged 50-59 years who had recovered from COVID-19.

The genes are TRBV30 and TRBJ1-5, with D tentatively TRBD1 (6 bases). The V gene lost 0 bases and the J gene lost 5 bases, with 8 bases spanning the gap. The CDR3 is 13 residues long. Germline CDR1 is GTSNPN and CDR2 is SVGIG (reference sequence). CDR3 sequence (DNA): TGTGCCTGGAGTGTACAGGGACATCAGCCCCAGCATTTT. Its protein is CAWSVQGHQPQHF.

Here the CDR3 reads CASSKREGANTGELFF. The CDR3 region has the DNA TGTGCCAGCAGCAAGCGGGAGGGTGCGAACACCGGGGAGCTGTTTTTT. The V call is TRBV25-1, the J call TRBJ2-2; 10 bases align to TRBD2. V lost 6 bases to trimming and J lost 0 bases; unmatched junction nucleotides: 4. This CDR3 contains 16 residues. CDR1 and CDR2 (germline): MGHDK, SYGVNS.

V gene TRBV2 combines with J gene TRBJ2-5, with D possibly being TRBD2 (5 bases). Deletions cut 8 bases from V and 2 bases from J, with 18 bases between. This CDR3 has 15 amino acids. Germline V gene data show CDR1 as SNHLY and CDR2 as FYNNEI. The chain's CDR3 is CASLLRVWRQETQYF. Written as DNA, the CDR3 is TGTGCCAGCCTGTTGAGGGTTTGGCGGCAAGAGACCCAGTACTTC.

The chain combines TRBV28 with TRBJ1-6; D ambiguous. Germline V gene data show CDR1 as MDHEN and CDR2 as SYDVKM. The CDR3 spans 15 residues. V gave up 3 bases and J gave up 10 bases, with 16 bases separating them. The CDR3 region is CASSFARGSLSPLHF. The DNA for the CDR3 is TGTGCCAGCAGTTTTGCCCGGGGTTCATTATCACCCCTCCACTTT.

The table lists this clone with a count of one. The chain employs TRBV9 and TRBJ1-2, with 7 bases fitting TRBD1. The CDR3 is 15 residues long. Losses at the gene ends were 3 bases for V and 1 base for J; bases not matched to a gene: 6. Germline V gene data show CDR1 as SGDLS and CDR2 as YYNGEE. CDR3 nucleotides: TGTGCCAGCAGCGGAAGGGGGCACAGTAACTATGGCTACACCTTC. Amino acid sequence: CASSGRGHSNYGYTF.